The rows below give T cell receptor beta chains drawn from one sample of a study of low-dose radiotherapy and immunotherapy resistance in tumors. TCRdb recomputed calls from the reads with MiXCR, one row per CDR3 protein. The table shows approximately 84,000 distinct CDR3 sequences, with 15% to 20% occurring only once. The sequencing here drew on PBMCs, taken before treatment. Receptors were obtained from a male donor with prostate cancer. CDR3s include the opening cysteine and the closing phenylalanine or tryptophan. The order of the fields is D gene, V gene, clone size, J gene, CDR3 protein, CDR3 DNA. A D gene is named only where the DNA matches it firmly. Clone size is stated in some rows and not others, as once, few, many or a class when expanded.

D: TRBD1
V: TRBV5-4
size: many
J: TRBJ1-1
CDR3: CASSLGRGQHEAFF
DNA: TGTGCCAGCAGTCTGGGACGGGGACAGCATGAAGCTTTCTTT

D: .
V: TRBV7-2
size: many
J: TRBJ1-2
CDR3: CASSLGGYTF
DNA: TGTGCCAGCAGCTTAGGTGGCTACACCTTC

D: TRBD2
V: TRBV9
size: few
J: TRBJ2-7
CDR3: CASSTRGSGDEQYF
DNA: TGTGCCAGCAGCACCCGGGGTAGCGGGGACGAGCAGTACTTC

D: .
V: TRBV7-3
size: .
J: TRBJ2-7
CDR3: CASSRDRNYEQYF
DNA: TGTGCCAGCAGCCGCGACAGAAACTACGAGCAGTACTTC

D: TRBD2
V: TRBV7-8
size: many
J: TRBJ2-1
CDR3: CASSLSGARGGWNEQFF
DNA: TGTGCCAGCAGCCTATCGGGGGCGCGGGGGGGGTGGAATGAGCAGTTCTTC

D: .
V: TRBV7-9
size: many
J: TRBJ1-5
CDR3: CASSPHSNQPQHF
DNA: TGTGCCAGCAGCCCACATAGCAATCAGCCCCAGCATTTT

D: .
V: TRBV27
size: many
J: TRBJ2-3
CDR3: CASSLGETDTQYF
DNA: TGTGCCAGCAGTTTAGGGGAGACAGATACGCAGTATTTT

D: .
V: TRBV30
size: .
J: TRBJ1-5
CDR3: CAWSGQEIQPQHF
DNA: TGTGCCTGGAGTGGGCAGGAAATTCAGCCCCAGCATTTT

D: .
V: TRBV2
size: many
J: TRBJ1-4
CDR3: CASGPVGVNEKLFF
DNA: TGTGCCAGCGGCCCCGTGGGGGTTAATGAAAAACTGTTTTTT

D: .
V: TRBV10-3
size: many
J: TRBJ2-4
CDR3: CAISESEGVGALDIQYF
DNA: TGTGCCATCAGTGAGTCGGAGGGTGTGGGGGCCCTCGACATTCAGTACTTC

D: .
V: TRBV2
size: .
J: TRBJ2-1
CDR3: CASRNTKQGFEQFF
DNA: TGTGCCAGCAGGAATACGAAACAGGGATTTGAGCAGTTCTTC

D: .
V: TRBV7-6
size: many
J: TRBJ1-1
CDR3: CASSLDQVSNTEAFF
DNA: TGTGCCAGCAGCTTAGATCAGGTTTCGAACACTGAAGCTTTCTTT

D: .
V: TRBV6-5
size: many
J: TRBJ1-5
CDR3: CASSRGKGNQPQHF
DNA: TGTGCCAGCAGCAGGGGCAAGGGGAATCAGCCCCAGCATTTT

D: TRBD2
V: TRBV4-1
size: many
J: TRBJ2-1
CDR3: CASSQRGSSYNEQFF
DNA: TGCGCCAGCAGCCAGCGGGGGAGCTCCTACAATGAGCAGTTCTTC

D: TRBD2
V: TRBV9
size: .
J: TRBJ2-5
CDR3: CASSLSGGAGTQYF
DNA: TGTGCCAGCAGCCTTAGCGGGGGGGCCGGGACCCAGTACTTC

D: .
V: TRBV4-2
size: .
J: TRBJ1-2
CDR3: CASSQDVAGYTF
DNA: TGTGCCAGCAGCCAAGACGTCGCTGGCTACACCTTC

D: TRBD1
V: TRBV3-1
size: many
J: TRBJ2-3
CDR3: CASSQGQGADTQYF
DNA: TGTGCCAGCAGCCAAGGACAGGGAGCAGATACGCAGTATTTT

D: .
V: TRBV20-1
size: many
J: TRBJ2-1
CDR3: CSTDRGKGYNEQFF
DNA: TGCAGTACCGATCGGGGGAAGGGTTACAATGAGCAGTTCTTC

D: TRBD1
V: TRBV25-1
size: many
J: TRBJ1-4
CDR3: CASSGGQNTNEKLFF
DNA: TGTGCCAGCAGTGGGGGACAGAACACTAATGAAAAACTGTTTTTT

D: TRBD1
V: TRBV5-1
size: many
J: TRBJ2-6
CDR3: CASRATGGLLSGANVLTF
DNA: TGCGCCAGCAGGGCCACAGGGGGCCTACTCTCTGGGGCCAACGTCCTGACTTTC

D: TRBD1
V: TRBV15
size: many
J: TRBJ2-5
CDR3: CATSISGGLGETQYF
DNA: TGTGCCACCAGCATTTCAGGGGGCTTGGGAGAGACCCAGTACTTC

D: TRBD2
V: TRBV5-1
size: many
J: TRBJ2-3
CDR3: CASSLQRGADTQYF
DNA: TGCGCCAGCAGCTTACAGCGGGGGGCAGATACGCAGTATTTT

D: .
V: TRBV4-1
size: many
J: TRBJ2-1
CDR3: CASSPRGSTYNEQFF
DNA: TGCGCCAGCAGCCCCCGGGGGAGCACGTACAATGAGCAGTTCTTC

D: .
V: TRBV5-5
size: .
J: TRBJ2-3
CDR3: CASSSDSRGTDTQYF
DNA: TGTGCCAGCAGCTCCGACTCGAGGGGCACAGATACGCAGTATTTT

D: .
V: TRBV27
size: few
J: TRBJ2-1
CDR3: CASSSSSALGYNEQFF
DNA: TGTGCCAGCAGTTCCTCCAGCGCCTTGGGGTACAATGAGCAGTTCTTC

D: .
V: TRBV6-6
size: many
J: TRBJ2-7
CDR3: CASSSGFNYEQYF
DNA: TGTGCCAGCAGTTCAGGGTTTAACTACGAGCAGTACTTC

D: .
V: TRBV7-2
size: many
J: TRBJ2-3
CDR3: CASSLVLTDTQYF
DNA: TGTGCCAGCAGCTTAGTGTTAACAGATACGCAGTATTTT

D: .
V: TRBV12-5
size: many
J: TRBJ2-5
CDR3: CASGSGYRDQETQYF
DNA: TGTGCTAGTGGGTCCGGGTACAGGGACCAAGAGACCCAGTACTTC

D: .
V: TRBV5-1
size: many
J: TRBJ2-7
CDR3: CASSEDWNSYEQYF
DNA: TGCGCCAGCAGCGAAGACTGGAACTCCTACGAGCAGTACTTC

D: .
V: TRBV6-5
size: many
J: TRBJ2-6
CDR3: CASSYTTPLGANVLTF
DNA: TGTGCCAGCAGTTACACCACTCCCTTGGGGGCCAACGTCCTGACTTTC

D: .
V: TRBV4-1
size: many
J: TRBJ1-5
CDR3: CASSQEGGMGSQHF
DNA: TGCGCCAGCAGCCAAGAAGGGGGTATGGGGTCCCAGCATTTT

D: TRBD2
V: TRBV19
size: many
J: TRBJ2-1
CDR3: CASSIGGGGAYNEQFF
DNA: TGTGCCAGTAGTATAGGGGGGGGTGGGGCCTACAATGAGCAGTTCTTC

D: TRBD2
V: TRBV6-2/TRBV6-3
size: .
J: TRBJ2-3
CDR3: CASSETSSQRPSTDTQYF
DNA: TGTGCCAGCAGCGAGACTAGCAGCCAGCGTCCATCCACAGATACGCAGTATTTT

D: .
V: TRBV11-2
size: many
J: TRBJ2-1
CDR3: CASSLDRGAGAQFF
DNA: TGTGCCAGCAGCTTAGATAGGGGGGCCGGGGCGCAGTTCTTC

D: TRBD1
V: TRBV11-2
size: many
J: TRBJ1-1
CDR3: CASSRDRAGTEAFF
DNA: TGTGCCAGCAGTAGGGACAGGGCCGGCACTGAAGCTTTCTTT

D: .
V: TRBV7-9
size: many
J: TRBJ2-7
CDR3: CASSPPTGGGSYEQYF
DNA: TGTGCCAGCAGCCCACCCACAGGGGGGGGCTCCTACGAGCAGTACTTC

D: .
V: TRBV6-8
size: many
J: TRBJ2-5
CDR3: CASSRGEETQYF
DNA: TGTGCCAGCAGTAGGGGGGAAGAGACCCAGTACTTC

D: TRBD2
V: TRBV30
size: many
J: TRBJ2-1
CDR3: CAWSWGGGDNEQFF
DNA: TGTGCCTGGAGCTGGGGGGGGGGGGACAATGAGCAGTTCTTC

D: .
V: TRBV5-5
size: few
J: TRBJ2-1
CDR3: CASSLVPARNSYNEQFF
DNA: TGTGCCAGCAGCTTGGTCCCAGCAAGGAACTCCTACAATGAGCAGTTCTTC

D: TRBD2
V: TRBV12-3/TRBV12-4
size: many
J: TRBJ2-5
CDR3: CASSPFSGGAQTQYF
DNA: TGTGCCAGCAGCCCTTTTAGCGGGGGGGCGCAGACCCAGTACTTC

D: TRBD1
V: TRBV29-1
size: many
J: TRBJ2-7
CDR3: CSVKLLGQGYEQYF
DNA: TGCAGCGTGAAGCTGTTGGGACAGGGATACGAGCAGTACTTC

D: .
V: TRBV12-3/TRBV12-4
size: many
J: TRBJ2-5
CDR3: CASSSTPGGGETQYF
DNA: TGTGCCAGCAGTTCCACCCCCGGGGGTGGAGAGACCCAGTACTTC

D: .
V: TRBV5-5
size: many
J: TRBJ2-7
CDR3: CASSFYRDGSYEQYF
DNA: TGTGCCAGCAGCTTCTACAGGGACGGTTCCTACGAGCAGTACTTC

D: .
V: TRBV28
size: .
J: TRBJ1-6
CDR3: CASSLPQNSPLHF
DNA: TGTGCCAGCAGCCTTCCCCAGAATTCACCCCTCCACTTT

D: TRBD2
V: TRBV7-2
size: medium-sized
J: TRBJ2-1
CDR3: CASSLYRRGNNEQFF
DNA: TGTGCCAGCAGCTTATATCGGCGGGGGAACAATGAGCAGTTCTTC

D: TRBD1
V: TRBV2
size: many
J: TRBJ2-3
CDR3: CASSEGGQGSDTQYF
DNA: TGTGCCAGCAGTGAAGGGGGACAGGGCTCAGATACGCAGTATTTT

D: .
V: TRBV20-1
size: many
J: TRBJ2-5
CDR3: CSARDPKRRQETQYF
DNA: TGCAGTGCTAGAGATCCCAAACGGAGGCAAGAGACCCAGTACTTC

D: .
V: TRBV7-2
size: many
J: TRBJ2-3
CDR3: CASSLAVLVSTDTQYF
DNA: TGTGCCAGCAGCTTAGCGGTCTTGGTTAGCACAGATACGCAGTATTTT

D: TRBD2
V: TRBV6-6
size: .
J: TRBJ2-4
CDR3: CASNEGWGGNIQYF
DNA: TGTGCCAGCAACGAGGGGTGGGGAGGGAACATTCAGTACTTC

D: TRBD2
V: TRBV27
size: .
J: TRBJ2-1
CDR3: CASSPIAGEQFF
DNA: TGTGCCAGCAGCCCCATAGCGGGGGAGCAGTTCTTC

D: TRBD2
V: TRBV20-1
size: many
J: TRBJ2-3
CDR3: CSASGLAGVQSQYF
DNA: TGCAGTGCTAGTGGTCTAGCGGGGGTCCAAAGTCAGTATTTT

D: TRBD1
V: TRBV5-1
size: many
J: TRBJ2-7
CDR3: CASSFGQGSYEQYF
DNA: TGCGCCAGCAGCTTCGGACAGGGGTCCTACGAGCAGTACTTC

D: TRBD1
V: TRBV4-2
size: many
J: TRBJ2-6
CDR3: CASSAGQGEGSGANVLTF
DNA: TGTGCCAGCAGCGCAGGACAGGGAGAGGGATCCGGGGCCAACGTCCTGACTTTC

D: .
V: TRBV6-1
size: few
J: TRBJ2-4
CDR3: CASSEGGSALAKNIQYF
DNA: TGTGCCAGCAGTGAAGGTGGTAGCGCTCTAGCCAAAAACATTCAGTACTTC

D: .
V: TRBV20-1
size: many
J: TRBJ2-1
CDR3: CSAITQGGDEQFF
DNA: TGCAGTGCCATAACACAGGGCGGTGATGAGCAGTTCTTC

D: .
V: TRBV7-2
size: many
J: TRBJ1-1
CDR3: CASSFTGTQNTEAFF
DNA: TGTGCCAGCAGCTTTACCGGGACCCAAAACACTGAAGCTTTCTTT

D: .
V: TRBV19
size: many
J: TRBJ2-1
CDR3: CASSIDFGGYNEQFF
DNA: TGTGCCAGTAGTATAGATTTTGGGGGATACAATGAGCAGTTCTTC